This note documents a single T cell receptor beta chain sequence. Its antigen is unknown. The sample belongs to a study of cytomegalovirus exposure and HLA in healthy donors. Study details: HLA-typed donors were the source of approximately 86 million unique TCRs held in an early data release.

PCR involved 60 Vbeta and 13 Jbeta primers. Repertoires were generated with immunoSEQ multiplex PCR, while TCRdb's copy carries only in-frame clones and drops some. Altogether about 120,000 clones are present, 75% to 85% being singletons, with the ten largest covering 2.5%. Study-level results: A few V segments could not be told apart, such as TRBV6-2 and TRBV6-3, and were left out.

Unmatched junction bases numbered 7, after V lost 4 bases and J lost 5 bases. This CDR3 comprises 14 residues. Germline CDR1 SGHNT, CDR2 YYREEE (reference sequence). The TCR sequence derives from a man aged 30-40 years in good health and CMV-seronegative. This chain links TRBV5-4 with TRBJ2-7, with 9 positions matching TRBD1. Sample: PBMCs. The CDR3 loop is CASSTGTGFHEQYF. The CDR3, as DNA: TGTGCCAGCAGCACCGGGACAGGGTTCCACGAGCAGTACTTC.